This T cell receptor beta chain stems from a study of beta chain features in type 1 diabetes. Comment on this clone: The antigen is unknown.

Study-wide results and limits: Moderate yet significant TCRB CDR3 shortening was seen in Type 1 diabetes patients in all four CD4+ subsets.

V lost 2 bases, J lost 4 bases, and 17 bases lay in between. This CDR3 region has 15 residues. Germline CDR1 and CDR2: SQVTM and ANQGSEA. The investigators reverse transcribed all of the isolated RNA, so they sequenced expressed TCRB transcripts. Produced via immunoSEQ multiplex PCR; TCRdb's table is partial and in-frame only. The data contain about 700,000 clones, about an eighth of them seen just once; the ten biggest clones take up roughly 0.022%. Specimen: naive CD4+ T cells from blood. V usage is TRBV29-1 and J usage is TRBJ1-1; possible D gene TRBD1, 6 bases. The origin of this receptor is a man younger than 30 with type 1 diabetes. The CDR3 protein is CSVERQAAQGTEAFF. CDR3 in DNA: TGCAGCGTTGAAAGGCAGGCAGCACAGGGCACTGAAGCTTTCTTT.